The rows below give T cell receptor beta chains drawn from one sample of a study of OX40 agonist ivuxolimab in advanced cancers. Clones were sequenced by immunoSEQ multiplex PCR, and TCRdb holds only the in-frame ones, with some missing. Of 90,000 or so clones detected, 91% appear once; the ten largest clones hold 2.6%. The source material was CD4+ or CD8+ T cells sorted from blood, sampled in a trial of the OX40 agonist ivuxolimab. The receptors originated from an adult with an advanced solid tumor such as melanoma, head and neck, liver or kidney cancer. Both conserved end residues are part of each CDR3. The D gene is left open where the match is weak. The listing skips clone size in some rows; elsewhere it reads once, few, many or a size class.

D gene,J gene,V gene,clone size,CDR3 DNA,CDR3 protein
-,TRBJ2-5,TRBV7-2,-,TGTGCCAGCAGCAGGGGCGAGACCCAGTACTTC,CASSRGETQYF
-,TRBJ2-1,TRBV29-1,-,TGCAGCGCCAATAGGCTAAACTCCTACAATGAGCAGTTCTTC,CSANRLNSYNEQFF
-,TRBJ1-5,TRBV10-2,-,TGCGCCAGCTCGGGGCAGGGTGTACAGCCCCAGCATTTT,CASSGQGVQPQHF
-,TRBJ1-4,TRBV5-1,-,TGCGCCAGCAGCTTGGTGCCCAGTAGTGGTGAAAAACTGTTTTTT,CASSLVPSSGEKLFF
TRBD2,TRBJ2-1,TRBV7-2,-,TGTGCCAGCAGCCCCAGAAGCGGGAGGGCTCACGGTGAGCAGTTCTTC,CASSPRSGRAHGEQFF
TRBD2,TRBJ2-2,TRBV5-4,-,TGTGCCAGCAGCTTTGGGGGGGGCACCGGGGAGCTGTTTTTT,CASSFGGGTGELFF
TRBD1,TRBJ1-3,TRBV2,few,TGTGCCAGCAGTCTGGACAGGGCTGGAAACACCATATATTTT,CASSLDRAGNTIYF
-,TRBJ2-5,TRBV12-1,-,TGTGCCAGCAGCTTCGAGTGGCCGACTAGCGGGAGCTCCTTCCAAGAGACCCAGTACTTC,CASSFEWPTSGSSFQETQYF
TRBD1,TRBJ1-2,TRBV18,once,TGTGCCAGCTCACCAGGGACAGGGCTTAACTATGGCTACACCTTC,CASSPGTGLNYGYTF
TRBD1,TRBJ1-4,TRBV25-1,-,TGTGCCAGCAGTGAATATATCAGGGGGGGGTCTAATGAAAAACTGTTTTTT,CASSEYIRGGSNEKLFF
-,TRBJ2-7,TRBV27,-,TGTGCCAGCAGTTCGACTCGGGTGCCCTCCTACGAGCAGTACTTC,CASSSTRVPSYEQYF
-,TRBJ2-2,TRBV27,-,TGTGCCAGCAGGTCATGGGCCGGGGAGCTGTTTTTT,CASRSWAGELFF
TRBD2,TRBJ2-5,TRBV28,-,TGTGCCAGCAGCACCGGGACTAGATGGGAGACCCAGTACTTC,CASSTGTRWETQYF
-,TRBJ2-4,TRBV4-1,-,TGCGCCAGCAGCCAACCCCGACTAGCCAAAAACATTCAGTACTTC,CASSQPRLAKNIQYF
-,TRBJ1-5,TRBV19,-,TGTGCCAGTAGTAATACGGGGGGCAGGTCCAATCAGCCCCAGCATTTT,CASSNTGGRSNQPQHF
-,TRBJ1-5,TRBV6-1,-,TGTACCAGCAGTGAACTGGAGGGTCAGCCCCAGCATTTT,CTSSELEGQPQHF
-,TRBJ2-1,TRBV19,-,TGTGCCAGTAGTATTTTGGGCCTTGGAGGGAACAATGAGCAGTTCTTC,CASSILGLGGNNEQFF
-,TRBJ2-3,TRBV25-1,-,TGTGCCAGCAGTGAATTTCCATCCTACACAGATACGCAGTATTTT,CASSEFPSYTDTQYF
-,TRBJ2-3,TRBV5-3,-,TGTCACAGGGATCCCTATAGCACAGATACGCAGTATTTT,CHRDPYSTDTQYF
-,TRBJ1-2,TRBV28,-,TGTGCCAGCAGTTTGGTCAGAACTAACTATGGCTACACCTTC,CASSLVRTNYGYTF
TRBD2,TRBJ2-1,TRBV10-3,-,TGTGCCATCAGTGCCCAGACTAGCGGGAGGGACAATGAGCAGTTCTTC,CAISAQTSGRDNEQFF
-,TRBJ1-1,TRBV9,few,TGTGCCAGCAGCGGGGACACTGAAGCTTTCTTT,CASSGDTEAFF
-,TRBJ1-2,TRBV11-2,-,TGTGCCAGCAGCTTACTTAACTATGGCTACACCTTC,CASSLLNYGYTF
-,TRBJ1-4,TRBV2,-,TGTGCCAGCAGTGAAATATCGGGTGTAAATGAAAAACTGTTTTTT,CASSEISGVNEKLFF
-,TRBJ2-5,TRBV5-1,-,TGCGCCAGCAGCTCCGGGGGACAGCAAGAGACCCAGTACTTC,CASSSGGQQETQYF
-,TRBJ2-5,TRBV7-2,-,TGTGCCAGCAGCCGCCCAGGGAGGGGGGGCCAAGAGACCCAGTACTTC,CASSRPGRGGQETQYF
-,TRBJ1-1,TRBV18,-,TGTGCCAGCTCCCCACTGGAACAGAACACTGAAGCTTTCTTT,CASSPLEQNTEAFF
-,TRBJ2-5,TRBV5-1,-,TGCGCCAGCAGCTTGGGTGGGATCCTCCAAGAGACCCAGTACTTC,CASSLGGILQETQYF
-,TRBJ2-7,TRBV4-2,-,TGTGCCAGCAGCCAAGGGGTGGGAGGCAGCTCCTACGAGCAGTACTTC,CASSQGVGGSSYEQYF
-,TRBJ2-2,TRBV19,-,TGTGCCAGTAGTATTCGACAGGCCCCCGGGGAGCTGTTTTTT,CASSIRQAPGELFF
-,TRBJ2-7,TRBV5-1,once,TGCGCCAGCAGCAGTGTTGTAGCGTCCAACGAGCAGTACTTC,CASSSVVASNEQYF
-,TRBJ2-1,TRBV9,-,TGTGCCAGCAGCGTAGTAGAAAGGGCCTACAATGAGCAGTTCTTC,CASSVVERAYNEQFF
TRBD2,TRBJ2-5,TRBV6-1,-,TGTGCCAGCAGTGAAAGGGTAGCGGGAGTCGGCGAGACCCAGTACTTC,CASSERVAGVGETQYF
TRBD1,TRBJ1-4,TRBV6-1,-,TGTGCCGTAAACCAGGGGGAATGGGAAAAACTGTTTTTT,CAVNQGEWEKLFF
-,TRBJ2-7,TRBV5-1,-,TGCGCCAGCAGCTTGGATGCTTTAAGTGAGCAGTACTTC,CASSLDALSEQYF
-,TRBJ1-4,TRBV6-5,-,TGTGCCAGCGGAACAGGTCGTTCTAATGAAAAACTGTTTTTT,CASGTGRSNEKLFF
TRBD1,TRBJ1-4,TRBV18,-,TGTGCCAGCCCACCATTCAGGGGGAATGAAAAACTGTTTTTT,CASPPFRGNEKLFF
TRBD1,TRBJ2-5,TRBV30,few,TGTGCCTGGGGGACAGGGCAAGAGACCCAGTACTTC,CAWGTGQETQYF
-,TRBJ2-2,TRBV2,many,TGTGCCAGCAGTGACCGCGGGACCTCCGGGGAGCTGTTTTTT,CASSDRGTSGELFF
TRBD2,TRBJ2-1,TRBV5-1,-,TGCGCCAGCAGCTGGGCGGGAGCGCGATCCTACAATGAGCAGTTCTTC,CASSWAGARSYNEQFF
TRBD1,TRBJ1-4,TRBV6-1,-,TGTGCCAGCAGTGAAAGGAGGACAGGGGTAAATGAAAAACTGTTTTTT,CASSERRTGVNEKLFF
TRBD2,TRBJ2-7,TRBV30,-,TGTGCCTGGAGACTAGCGGGAGTGGGCGAGCAGTACTTC,CAWRLAGVGEQYF
-,TRBJ2-7,TRBV19,-,TGTGCCAGTCGGCAGGGGAGCTCCTACGAGCAGTACTTC,CASRQGSSYEQYF
-,TRBJ2-3,TRBV7-8,once,TGTGCCAGCAGCTTAGGTCCAGATACGCAGTATTTT,CASSLGPDTQYF
TRBD2,TRBJ2-1,TRBV5-1,-,TGCGCCAGCAGCTTGTTAACTAGCGGCAACGCGGTCAATGAGCAGTTCTTC,CASSLLTSGNAVNEQFF
-,TRBJ1-1,TRBV6-5,-,TGTGCCAGCAGTACCCTGACAGGGAACACTGAAGCTTTCTTT,CASSTLTGNTEAFF